This T cell receptor beta chain was recorded in a study of CD4 T cells in relation to SARS-CoV-2 and coronaviruses. Only in-frame clones appear in the TCRdb table, and some are missing; sequencing was by immunoSEQ multiplex PCR. The sample includes around 30,000 clones, more than 65% of them seen just once. The V gene end was trimmed by 5 bases and the J gene end by 4 bases; junction bases not matched to a gene: 6. The CDR3 sequence is 15 residues long. Germline V lookup: CDR1 ENHRY, CDR2 SYGVKD. About this clone itself: Antigen unknown.

This TCR was recovered from an adult with COVID-19. The chain employs TRBV10-3 and TRBJ2-7, with TRBD2 matching over 12 bases. Sequencing input: memory CD4+ T cells from PBMCs, cultured in vitro. The CDR3 is CAISRLAGVEYEQYF. CDR3 DNA sequence: TGTGCCATCAGTCGACTAGCGGGAGTCGAATACGAGCAGTACTTC.